This is a list of T cell receptor beta chains from one sample in a study of CD8 T cells in ankylosing spondylitis. In TCRdb, the 5' RACE reads were re-called with MiXCR into one record per CDR3 protein. The sample includes a few hundred thousand distinct CDR3 sequences, 18% of them seen just once. The source material was blood, either unsorted or a sorted T cell fraction (not recorded which). The receptors were sampled from a male donor with ankylosing spondylitis. Each CDR3 is given with its conserved first and last residue. D genes are given only for firm matches. Some rows have no size entry. The others give once, few or many, or a class for an expanded clone.

d_gene: .; abundance: many; j_gene: TRBJ1-3; v_gene: TRBV21-1; CDR3aa: CASSKGGLLGFGNTIYF; CDR3nt: TGTGCCAGCAGCAAAGGGGGGCTTCTTGGGTTTGGAAACACCATATATTTT
d_gene: .; abundance: .; j_gene: TRBJ2-1; v_gene: TRBV29-1; CDR3aa: CSVDRDNYNEQFF; CDR3nt: TGCAGCGTTGATCGGGACAACTACAATGAGCAGTTCTTC
d_gene: TRBD2; abundance: .; j_gene: TRBJ2-1; v_gene: TRBV20-1; CDR3aa: CSALPLGMASGANEQFF; CDR3nt: TGCAGTGCTTTACCCCTAGGAATGGCTAGCGGGGCCAATGAGCAGTTCTTC
d_gene: .; abundance: .; j_gene: TRBJ2-3; v_gene: TRBV27; CDR3aa: CASSSVVASGTDTQYF; CDR3nt: TGTGCCAGCAGCTCGGTCGTAGCGAGTGGGACAGATACGCAGTATTTT
d_gene: TRBD2; abundance: .; j_gene: TRBJ2-1; v_gene: TRBV28; CDR3aa: CASSHTPLAGGAYNEQFF; CDR3nt: TGTGCCAGCAGTCATACTCCTCTAGCGGGAGGCGCCTACAATGAGCAGTTCTTC
d_gene: .; abundance: few; j_gene: TRBJ2-2; v_gene: TRBV4-1; CDR3aa: CASSQSPGSYGELFF; CDR3nt: TGCGCCAGCAGCCAAAGTCCCGGGAGCTACGGGGAGCTGTTTTTT
d_gene: .; abundance: many; j_gene: TRBJ2-5; v_gene: TRBV20-1; CDR3aa: CSAMTPGDETQYF; CDR3nt: TGCAGTGCTATGACACCCGGGGATGAGACCCAGTACTTC
d_gene: TRBD1; abundance: .; j_gene: TRBJ1-1; v_gene: TRBV3-1; CDR3aa: CASSQDGTGGTEAFF; CDR3nt: TGTGCCAGCAGCCAAGATGGTACAGGGGGCACTGAAGCTTTCTTT
d_gene: .; abundance: .; j_gene: TRBJ1-5; v_gene: TRBV9; CDR3aa: CASSPQISPGGQPQHF; CDR3nt: TGTGCCAGCAGCCCCCAAATATCCCCGGGGGGTCAGCCCCAGCATTTT
d_gene: .; abundance: .; j_gene: TRBJ1-4; v_gene: TRBV9; CDR3aa: CASSVADEKLFF; CDR3nt: TGTGCCAGCAGCGTAGCAGACGAAAAACTGTTTTTT
d_gene: .; abundance: .; j_gene: TRBJ1-1; v_gene: TRBV7-9; CDR3aa: CASSPLGATEAFF; CDR3nt: TGTGCCAGCAGCCCCCTGGGGGCCACTGAAGCTTTCTTT
d_gene: .; abundance: .; j_gene: TRBJ1-4; v_gene: TRBV5-6; CDR3aa: CASSSFGSEASTNEKLFF; CDR3nt: TGTGCCAGCAGTTCCTTCGGGTCGGAGGCCTCAACTAATGAAAAACTGTTTTTT
d_gene: .; abundance: .; j_gene: TRBJ2-7; v_gene: TRBV12-3/TRBV12-4; CDR3aa: CASSLSQHEQYF; CDR3nt: TGTGCCAGCAGTTTATCACAGCACGAGCAGTACTTC
d_gene: .; abundance: few; j_gene: TRBJ2-1; v_gene: TRBV7-9; CDR3aa: CASSLRLESEQFF; CDR3nt: TGTGCCAGCAGCTTAAGGTTAGAAAGTGAGCAGTTCTTC
d_gene: TRBD2; abundance: many; j_gene: TRBJ2-3; v_gene: TRBV12-3/TRBV12-4; CDR3aa: CASSELAGADTQYF; CDR3nt: TGTGCCAGCAGTGAACTAGCGGGGGCAGATACGCAGTATTTT
d_gene: .; abundance: few; j_gene: TRBJ2-1; v_gene: TRBV5-1; CDR3aa: CASSLQDSYNEQFF; CDR3nt: TGCGCCAGCAGCTTACAAGACTCCTACAATGAGCAGTTCTTC
d_gene: .; abundance: .; j_gene: TRBJ2-7; v_gene: TRBV4-3; CDR3aa: CASSQNYDSYEQYF; CDR3nt: TGCGCCAGCAGCCAGAATTACGACAGCTACGAGCAGTACTTC
d_gene: TRBD1; abundance: few; j_gene: TRBJ1-6; v_gene: TRBV7-2; CDR3aa: CASSFRQGAVLSPLHF; CDR3nt: TGTGCCAGCAGCTTCCGACAGGGAGCCGTTCTTTCACCCCTCCACTTT
d_gene: TRBD2; abundance: .; j_gene: TRBJ2-3; v_gene: TRBV9; CDR3aa: CASSVDASGGEDTQYF; CDR3nt: TGTGCCAGCAGCGTAGATGCTAGCGGGGGGGAGGATACGCAGTATTTT
d_gene: .; abundance: few; j_gene: TRBJ2-4; v_gene: TRBV4-1; CDR3aa: CASSQDLAELAKNIQYF; CDR3nt: TGCGCCAGCAGCCAAGATCTGGCGGAACTAGCCAAAAACATTCAGTACTTC
d_gene: TRBD2; abundance: .; j_gene: TRBJ2-5; v_gene: TRBV29-1; CDR3aa: CSVPTPGAGVTQYF; CDR3nt: TGCAGCGTCCCCACCCCTGGGGCGGGAGTGACCCAGTACTTC
d_gene: TRBD1; abundance: few; j_gene: TRBJ2-7; v_gene: TRBV29-1; CDR3aa: CSVSDRADEQYF; CDR3nt: TGCAGCGTTTCCGACAGGGCAGACGAGCAGTACTTC
d_gene: .; abundance: .; j_gene: TRBJ2-5; v_gene: TRBV11-3; CDR3aa: CASSLDSWRGTEETQYF; CDR3nt: TGTGCCAGCAGCTTAGATAGCTGGAGGGGGACAGAAGAGACCCAGTACTTC
d_gene: .; abundance: few; j_gene: TRBJ2-1; v_gene: TRBV19; CDR3aa: CASSITAVPGNEQFF; CDR3nt: TGTGCCAGTAGTATAACAGCAGTTCCGGGAAATGAGCAGTTCTTC
d_gene: .; abundance: .; j_gene: TRBJ2-1; v_gene: TRBV2; CDR3aa: CASSGQADSVEEQFF; CDR3nt: TGTGCCAGCAGTGGGCAGGCGGATAGTGTTGAAGAGCAGTTCTTC
d_gene: .; abundance: few; j_gene: TRBJ1-2; v_gene: TRBV29-1; CDR3aa: CSVEPLTGGNYGYTF; CDR3nt: TGCAGCGTTGAACCTCTGACAGGCGGCAACTATGGCTACACCTTC
d_gene: .; abundance: .; j_gene: TRBJ2-7; v_gene: TRBV12-3/TRBV12-4; CDR3aa: CASRRDKSYEQYF; CDR3nt: TGTGCCAGCAGGAGGGACAAGTCCTACGAGCAGTACTTC
d_gene: .; abundance: .; j_gene: TRBJ2-7; v_gene: TRBV7-2; CDR3aa: CASSAPSEYEQYF; CDR3nt: TGTGCCAGCAGCGCTCCTTCCGAATACGAGCAGTACTTC
d_gene: TRBD2; abundance: .; j_gene: TRBJ2-3; v_gene: TRBV15; CDR3aa: CATSTFTSGGPDTQYF; CDR3nt: TGTGCCACCAGCACCTTTACTAGCGGGGGGCCCGATACGCAGTATTTT
d_gene: .; abundance: .; j_gene: TRBJ2-7; v_gene: TRBV5-4; CDR3aa: CASSSEAIYEQYF; CDR3nt: TGTGCCAGCAGCTCGGAGGCAATCTACGAGCAGTACTTC
d_gene: TRBD1; abundance: few; j_gene: TRBJ1-1; v_gene: TRBV12-3/TRBV12-4; CDR3aa: CASSSLDREEVPTEAFF; CDR3nt: TGTGCCAGCAGTTCCTTGGACAGGGAGGAGGTGCCCACTGAAGCTTTCTTT
d_gene: TRBD2; abundance: .; j_gene: TRBJ2-7; v_gene: TRBV7-6; CDR3aa: CASSQTGLADEQYF; CDR3nt: TGTGCCAGCAGCCAAACGGGACTAGCGGACGAGCAGTACTTC
d_gene: .; abundance: .; j_gene: TRBJ2-7; v_gene: TRBV10-3; CDR3aa: CAISAADNIRDEQYF; CDR3nt: TGTGCCATCAGTGCCGCAGACAATATTAGAGACGAGCAGTACTTC
d_gene: .; abundance: .; j_gene: TRBJ1-2; v_gene: TRBV18; CDR3aa: CASSPEEDRYTF; CDR3nt: TGTGCCAGCTCACCGGAGGAGGACCGCTACACCTTC
d_gene: .; abundance: few; j_gene: TRBJ2-1; v_gene: TRBV12-3/TRBV12-4; CDR3aa: CASSFGVETNPWGDEQFF; CDR3nt: TGTGCCAGCAGTTTTGGGGTCGAGACAAACCCTTGGGGGGATGAGCAGTTCTTC
d_gene: .; abundance: .; j_gene: TRBJ2-1; v_gene: TRBV10-3; CDR3aa: CAISEPGSYNEQFF; CDR3nt: TGTGCCATCAGTGAACCGGGTAGCTACAATGAGCAGTTCTTC
d_gene: .; abundance: .; j_gene: TRBJ2-7; v_gene: TRBV18; CDR3aa: CASSPTYDRSGDEQYF; CDR3nt: TGTGCCAGCTCACCCACCTATGACAGAAGCGGCGACGAGCAGTACTTC
d_gene: .; abundance: .; j_gene: TRBJ2-1; v_gene: TRBV20-1; CDR3aa: CSAREVGGGIEQFF; CDR3nt: TGCAGTGCTAGGGAGGTTGGCGGGGGCATTGAGCAGTTCTTC
d_gene: TRBD2; abundance: .; j_gene: TRBJ2-2; v_gene: TRBV15; CDR3aa: CATSREASGNTGELFF; CDR3nt: TGTGCCACCAGCAGGGAGGCTAGCGGGAACACCGGGGAGCTGTTTTTT
d_gene: TRBD2; abundance: .; j_gene: TRBJ2-3; v_gene: TRBV3-1; CDR3aa: CASSPQELAGGGDTQYF; CDR3nt: TGTGCCAGCAGCCCCCAAGAGCTAGCGGGAGGGGGAGATACGCAGTATTTT
d_gene: .; abundance: .; j_gene: TRBJ2-3; v_gene: TRBV7-9; CDR3aa: CASSLFFDTQYF; CDR3nt: TGTGCCAGCAGCTTATTTTTCGATACGCAGTATTTT
d_gene: TRBD1; abundance: few; j_gene: TRBJ1-5; v_gene: TRBV20-1; CDR3aa: CSANDQTGRYGRAF; CDR3nt: TGCAGTGCTAACGATCAGACAGGGAGGTATGGAAGAGCATTT
d_gene: TRBD2; abundance: .; j_gene: TRBJ2-4; v_gene: TRBV7-8; CDR3aa: CASSLELAGGPRAKNIQYF; CDR3nt: TGTGCCAGCAGCTTAGAACTAGCGGGAGGGCCACGGGCCAAAAACATTCAGTACTTC
d_gene: .; abundance: many; j_gene: TRBJ2-7; v_gene: TRBV2; CDR3aa: CASSDWAGVPYEQYF; CDR3nt: TGTGCCAGCAGTGATTGGGCAGGGGTTCCCTACGAGCAGTACTTC
d_gene: TRBD1; abundance: few; j_gene: TRBJ1-1; v_gene: TRBV4-3; CDR3aa: CASSQDSRGSTEAFF; CDR3nt: TGCGCCAGCAGCCAAGACAGCAGGGGGTCTACTGAAGCTTTCTTT
d_gene: TRBD2; abundance: few; j_gene: TRBJ2-5; v_gene: TRBV5-1; CDR3aa: CASSLGLAGVETQYF; CDR3nt: TGCGCCAGCAGCTTGGGCCTAGCGGGGGTGGAGACCCAGTACTTC
d_gene: .; abundance: .; j_gene: TRBJ1-6; v_gene: TRBV27; CDR3aa: CASSTPLDNSPLHF; CDR3nt: TGTGCCAGCAGTACCCCACTGGATAATTCACCCCTCCACTTT
d_gene: .; abundance: few; j_gene: TRBJ1-1; v_gene: TRBV7-8; CDR3aa: CASSLFEGSNPEAFF; CDR3nt: TGTGCCAGCAGCTTATTCGAGGGTTCGAACCCTGAAGCTTTCTTT
d_gene: .; abundance: few; j_gene: TRBJ1-2; v_gene: TRBV20-1; CDR3aa: CSARVMDGYTF; CDR3nt: TGCAGTGCTAGAGTCATGGATGGCTACACCTTC
d_gene: .; abundance: .; j_gene: TRBJ2-3; v_gene: TRBV4-3; CDR3aa: CASSQEVDFYTDTQYF; CDR3nt: TGCGCCAGCAGCCAAGAGGTGGACTTCTACACAGATACGCAGTATTTT
d_gene: TRBD1; abundance: .; j_gene: TRBJ2-7; v_gene: TRBV4-3; CDR3aa: CASSQDSQGVSYEQYF; CDR3nt: TGCGCCAGCAGCCAAGATAGCCAGGGGGTCTCCTACGAGCAGTACTTC
d_gene: .; abundance: few; j_gene: TRBJ2-1; v_gene: TRBV5-5; CDR3aa: CASTIREGSIYNEQFF; CDR3nt: TGTGCCAGCACCATTAGGGAAGGGTCGATCTACAATGAGCAGTTCTTC
d_gene: TRBD2; abundance: .; j_gene: TRBJ2-7; v_gene: TRBV6-1; CDR3aa: CASSARLAGAMFEQYF; CDR3nt: TGTGCCAGCAGTGCAAGACTAGCGGGGGCTATGTTTGAGCAGTACTTC
d_gene: .; abundance: .; j_gene: TRBJ2-3; v_gene: TRBV10-3; CDR3aa: CATIDYPHLATSTDTQYF; CDR3nt: TGTGCCACCATAGATTACCCCCATCTAGCGACGAGCACAGATACGCAGTATTTT
d_gene: TRBD2; abundance: .; j_gene: TRBJ2-1; v_gene: TRBV7-4; CDR3aa: CASSPLGGMVDEQFF; CDR3nt: TGTGCCAGCAGCCCCCTCGGGGGGATGGTAGATGAGCAGTTCTTC
d_gene: .; abundance: .; j_gene: TRBJ2-3; v_gene: TRBV5-6; CDR3aa: CASTFGAAYGDTQYF; CDR3nt: TGTGCCAGCACCTTCGGGGCCGCCTACGGGGATACGCAGTATTTT
d_gene: .; abundance: few; j_gene: TRBJ2-3; v_gene: TRBV20-1; CDR3aa: CSASGTPSTDTQYF; CDR3nt: TGCAGTGCTAGCGGCACCCCCTCCACAGATACGCAGTATTTT
d_gene: .; abundance: .; j_gene: TRBJ1-2; v_gene: TRBV7-6; CDR3aa: CASSGPGDYGYTF; CDR3nt: TGTGCCAGCTCGGGACCAGGGGATTATGGCTACACCTTC
d_gene: TRBD2; abundance: .; j_gene: TRBJ2-1; v_gene: TRBV6-2/TRBV6-3; CDR3aa: CASSYSAGGDNEQFF; CDR3nt: TGTGCCAGCAGTTACTCAGCGGGAGGGGACAATGAGCAGTTCTTC
d_gene: .; abundance: many; j_gene: TRBJ1-3; v_gene: TRBV4-1; CDR3aa: CASSHYGTAGNTIYF; CDR3nt: TGCGCCAGCAGCCACTACGGGACGGCTGGAAACACCATATATTTT